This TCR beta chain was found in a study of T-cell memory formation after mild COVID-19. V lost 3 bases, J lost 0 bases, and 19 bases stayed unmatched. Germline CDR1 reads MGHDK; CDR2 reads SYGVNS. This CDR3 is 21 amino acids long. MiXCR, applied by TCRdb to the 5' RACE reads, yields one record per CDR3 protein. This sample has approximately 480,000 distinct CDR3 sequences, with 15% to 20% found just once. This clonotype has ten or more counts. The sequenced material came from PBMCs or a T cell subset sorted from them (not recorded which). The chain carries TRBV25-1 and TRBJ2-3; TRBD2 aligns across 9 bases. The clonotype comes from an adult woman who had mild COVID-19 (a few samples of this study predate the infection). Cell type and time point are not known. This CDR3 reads CASSEGRTRGGLATSTDTQYF. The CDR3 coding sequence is TGTGCCAGCAGTGAGGGCCGGACTCGGGGAGGACTAGCGACAAGCACAGATACGCAGTATTTT.